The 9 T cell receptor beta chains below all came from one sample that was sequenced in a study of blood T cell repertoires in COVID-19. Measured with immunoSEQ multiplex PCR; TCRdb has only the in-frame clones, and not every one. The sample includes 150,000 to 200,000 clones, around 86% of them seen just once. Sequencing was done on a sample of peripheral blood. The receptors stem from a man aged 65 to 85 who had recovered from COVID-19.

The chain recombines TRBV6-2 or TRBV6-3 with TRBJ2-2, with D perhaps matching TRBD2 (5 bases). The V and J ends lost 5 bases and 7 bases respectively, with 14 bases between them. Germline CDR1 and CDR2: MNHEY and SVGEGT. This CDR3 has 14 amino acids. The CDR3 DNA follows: TGTGCCAGCAGTCCGGGGTCGAGGCTCGGGGAGCTGTTTTTT. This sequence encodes CASSPGSRLGELFF.

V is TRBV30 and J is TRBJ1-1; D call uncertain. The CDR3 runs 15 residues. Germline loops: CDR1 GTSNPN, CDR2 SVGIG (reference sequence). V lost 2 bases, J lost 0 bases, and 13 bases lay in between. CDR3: CAWSILRRLNTEAFF. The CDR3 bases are TGTGCCTGGAGTATCCTAAGGAGACTGAACACTGAAGCTTTCTTT.

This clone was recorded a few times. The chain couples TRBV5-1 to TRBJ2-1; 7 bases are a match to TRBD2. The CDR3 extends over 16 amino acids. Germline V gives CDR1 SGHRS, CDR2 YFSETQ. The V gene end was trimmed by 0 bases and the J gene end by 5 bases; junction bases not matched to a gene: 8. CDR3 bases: TGCGCCAGCAGCTTGGAACGGGAGGTTGTTGACAATGAGCAGTTCTTC. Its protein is CASSLEREVVDNEQFF.

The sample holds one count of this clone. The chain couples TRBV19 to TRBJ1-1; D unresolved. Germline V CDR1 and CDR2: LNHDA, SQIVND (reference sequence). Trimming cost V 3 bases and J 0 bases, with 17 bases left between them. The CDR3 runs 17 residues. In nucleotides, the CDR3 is TGTGCCAGTAGTATGCTTAGAACAGCCCTGATGAACACTGAAGCTTTCTTT. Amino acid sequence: CASSMLRTALMNTEAFF.

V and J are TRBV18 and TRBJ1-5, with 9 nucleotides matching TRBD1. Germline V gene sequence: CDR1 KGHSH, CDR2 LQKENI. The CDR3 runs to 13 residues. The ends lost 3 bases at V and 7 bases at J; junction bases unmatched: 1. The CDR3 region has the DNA TGTGCCAGCTCACCCGACAGGGGGCAGCCCCAGCATTTT. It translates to CASSPDRGQPQHF.

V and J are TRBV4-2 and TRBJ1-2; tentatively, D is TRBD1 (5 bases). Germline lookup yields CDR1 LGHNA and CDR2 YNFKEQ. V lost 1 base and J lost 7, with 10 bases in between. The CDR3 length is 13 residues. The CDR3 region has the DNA TGTGCCAGCAGCCAAGGGCAGGGAGGTGGCTACACCTTC. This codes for CASSQGQGGGYTF.

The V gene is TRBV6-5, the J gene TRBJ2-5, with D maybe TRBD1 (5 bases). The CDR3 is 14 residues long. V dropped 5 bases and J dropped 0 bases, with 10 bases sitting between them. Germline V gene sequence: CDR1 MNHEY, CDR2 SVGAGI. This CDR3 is CASSRSGYQETQYF. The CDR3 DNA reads TGTGCCAGCAGTAGATCAGGGTACCAAGAGACCCAGTACTTC.

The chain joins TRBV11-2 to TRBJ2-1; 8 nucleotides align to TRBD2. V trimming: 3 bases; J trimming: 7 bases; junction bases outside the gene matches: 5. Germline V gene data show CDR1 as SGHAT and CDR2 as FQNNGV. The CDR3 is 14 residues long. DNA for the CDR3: TGTGCCAGCAGCTTTGGGACTAGAGGGAATGAGCAGTTCTTC. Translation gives CASSFGTRGNEQFF. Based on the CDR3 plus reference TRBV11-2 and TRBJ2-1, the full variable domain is EAGVAQSPRYKIIEKRQSVAFWCNPISGHATLYWYQQILGQGPKLLIQFQNNGVVDDSQLPKDRFSAERLKGVDSTLKIQPAKLEDSAVYLCASSFGTRGNEQFFGPGTRLTVL.

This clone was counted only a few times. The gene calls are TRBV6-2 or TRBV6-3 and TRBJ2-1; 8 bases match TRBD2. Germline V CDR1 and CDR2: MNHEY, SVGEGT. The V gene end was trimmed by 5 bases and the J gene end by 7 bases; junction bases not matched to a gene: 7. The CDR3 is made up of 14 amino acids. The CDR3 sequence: CASSPLGTRNEQFF. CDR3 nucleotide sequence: TGTGCCAGCAGTCCCCTGGGGACTAGGAATGAGCAGTTCTTC.